The 24 T cell receptor beta chains presented below share a single source sample, sequenced in a study of blood T cell repertoires in COVID-19. Assay used: immunoSEQ multiplex PCR; TCRdb lists only in-frame clones, some missing. The sample carries about 220,000 clones, 84% recorded once. The specimen was PBMCs or T cells enriched from blood (not recorded which). The source of these receptors is a woman between 35 and 50 years old who had recovered from COVID-19.

The chain employs TRBV3-1 (or the pseudogene TRBV3-2) and TRBJ2-2; unclear D gene. Trimming removed 3 bases at V and 2 bases at J, with 10 bases between. Germline V lookup: CDR1 LGHDT, CDR2 YNNKEL (reference sequence). The length of the CDR3 is 15 residues. The CDR3 reads CASSQSRFNTGELFF. Here the CDR3 DNA reads TGTGCCAGCAGCCAGTCGAGGTTTAACACCGGGGAGCTGTTTTTT.

The V gene is TRBV11-3, the J gene TRBJ2-5, with TRBD1 identical over 8 bases. The CDR3 is 17 amino acids. The trim removed 3 bases at V and 0 bases at J, leaving 9 bases unmatched. Germline-derived CDR1 and CDR2 are SGHNT and YENEEA. The CDR3 DNA reads TGTGCCAGCAGCTTTAAACGGACAGGGATGTACCAAGAGACCCAGTACTTC. Translating it yields CASSFKRTGMYQETQYF.

J is TRBJ1-5 and V is TRBV19; 8 nucleotides match TRBD1. The germline V gene has CDR1 LNHDA and CDR2 SQIVND (reference sequence). The V gene end was trimmed by 1 base and the J gene end by 6 bases; junction bases not matched to a gene: 11. The CDR3 runs 17 residues. Here the CDR3 reads CASSIGGAGGSSQPQHF. In DNA, the CDR3 is TGTGCCAGTAGTATAGGAGGGGCAGGGGGCTCCAGTCAGCCCCAGCATTTT.

V is TRBV7-9 and J is TRBJ2-5; 10 bases match TRBD1. Germline-derived CDR1 and CDR2 are SEHNR and FQNEAQ (reference sequence). The CDR3 extends over 14 amino acids. V trimming: 6 bases; J trimming: 7 bases; junction bases outside the gene matches: 8. The CDR3 here is CASSWDRGARTQYF. The CDR3 region has the DNA TGTGCCAGCAGTTGGGACAGGGGCGCACGGACCCAGTACTTC.

The CDR3 reads CASSVDTGGAETQYF. DNA for the CDR3: TGCGCCAGCAGCGTAGACACAGGGGGCGCCGAGACCCAGTACTTC. The chain links TRBV5-1 to TRBJ2-5, with 9 bases identical to TRBD1. The CDR3 is made up of 15 amino acids. The V and J ends lost 4 bases and 5 bases, in that order; junction bases with no gene match: 9. Germline CDR1 reads SGHRS; CDR2 reads YFSETQ. Supplemented by reference TRBV5-1 and TRBJ2-5, the full variable domain reads KAGVTQTPRYLIKTRGQQVTLSCSPISGHRSVSWYQQTPGQGLQFLFEYFSETQRNKGNFPGRFSGRQFSNSRSEMNVSTLELGDSALYLCASSVDTGGAETQYFGPGTRLLVL.

In the case of this clone: Other nucleotide sequences from this sample produce the same CDR3. CDR3 sequence: CASSVGGQSTDTQYF. The CDR3 DNA is TGTGCCAGCAGCGTAGGAGGACAGAGCACAGATACGCAGTATTTT. The chain has TRBV9 and TRBJ2-3; the D gene is possibly TRBD1 (6 bases). The CDR3 has 15 residues. V shed 0 bases and J shed 0 bases, with 8 bases lying between them. Germline V CDR1 and CDR2: SGDLS, YYNGEE.

The chain links TRBV4-1 to TRBJ1-6, with 10 positions matching TRBD1. The CDR3 length is 16 residues. V was pared by 3 bases and J by 7 bases, with 6 bases of the junction left unmatched. Germline V gives CDR1 MGHRA, CDR2 YSYEKL. The CDR3 is CASSHVTGGENSPLHF. The CDR3 coding sequence is TGCGCCAGCAGCCACGTGACAGGGGGCGAGAATTCACCCCTCCACTTT.

The rearrangement uses TRBV7-9 and TRBJ1-2; no firm D call. The CDR3 has 14 amino acids. V was trimmed by 4 bases and J by 4 bases, leaving 13 bases between them. Per germline, CDR1 SEHNR and CDR2 FQNEAQ (reference sequence). The CDR3 coding sequence is TGTGCCAGCAGCTCTACATCGACGGGCTATGGCTACACCTTC. Translated: CASSSTSTGYGYTF. The variable domain in full, with the rest retrieved from reference TRBV7-9 and TRBJ1-2, is DTGVSQNPRHKITKRGQNVTFRCDPISEHNRLYWYRQTLGQGPEFLTYFQNEAQLEKSRLLSDRFSAERPKGSFSTLEIQRTEQGDSAMYLCASSSTSTGYGYTFGSGTRLTVV.

This chain connects TRBV6-2 or TRBV6-3 to TRBJ2-1; TRBD2 matches 10 bases. This CDR3 region has 16 residues. Germline V gives CDR1 MNHEY, CDR2 SVGEGT. The ends lost 6 bases at V and 8 bases at J; junction bases unmatched: 13. The CDR3 DNA is TGTGCCAGCAGCTCCCCTCTAGCGGGAGCAGGAGATGAGCAGTTCTTC. This sequence encodes CASSSPLAGAGDEQFF.

The V gene is TRBV20-1, the J gene TRBJ2-1, with D tentatively TRBD1 (7 bases). Germline CDR1 reads DFQATT; CDR2 reads SNEGSKA (reference sequence). The ends were cut back, 7 bases at V and 9 bases at J, with 13 bases in the middle. The CDR3 is 11 residues long. DNA of the CDR3: TGCAGTGGCGGGACAGTACTTGAGCAGTTCTTC. This encodes CSGGTVLEQFF.

V is TRBV11-3 and J is TRBJ1-1; the D gene is possibly TRBD1 (5 bases). V was pared by 5 bases and J by 6 bases, with 16 bases between. Germline V gives CDR1 SGHNT, CDR2 YENEEA. The CDR3 covers 14 residues. The CDR3 region has the DNA TGTGCCAGCAGCGTCCTTACTCGGGGGGCTGAAGCTTTCTTT. This codes for CASSVLTRGAEAFF.

The V gene is TRBV21-1, the J gene TRBJ2-7; the table's D call, TRBD1, has no DNA check behind it. TRBV21-1 is assigned pseudogene status. CDR3 length: 14 amino acids. In DNA, the CDR3 is TGTGCCAGCAGCCCGACAGGGTGGGGTTACGAGCAGTACGTC. Residues: CASSPTGWGYEQYV.

This clone was seen many times. The chain joins TRBV9 to TRBJ2-7; possibly TRBD1 for D (6 bases). CDR3 length: 15 amino acids. Germline values: CDR1 SGDLS, CDR2 YYNGEE. Trimming shortened V by 4 bases and J by 0 bases, and 14 bases separated the two germline ends. The CDR3 nucleotides read TGTGCCAGCAGCCTCTCCGGGACACACTCCTACGAGCAGTACTTC. This translates into CASSLSGTHSYEQYF.

V gene TRBV5-4 combines with J gene TRBJ1-2, with D perhaps matching TRBD1 (6 bases). The V end lost 0 bases, the J end lost 7 bases, and 10 bases lay between the germline ends. Germline V gives CDR1 SGHNT, CDR2 YYREEE (reference sequence). The CDR3 contains 13 residues. Written as DNA, the CDR3 is TGTGCCAGCAGCTTGGAACAGGGTCGTGGCTACACCTTC. Translated, it gives CASSLEQGRGYTF.

V gene TRBV18 combines with J gene TRBJ1-2, with 8 bases matching TRBD1. CDR1 is KGHSH, CDR2 LQKENI, per germline. The CDR3 length is 16 residues. V lost 4 bases to trimming and J lost 2 bases; unmatched junction nucleotides: 9. The CDR3 nucleotides read TGTGCCAGCTCACTCTTAGGACAGGGCATGAACTATGGCTACACCTTC. Translation: CASSLLGQGMNYGYTF. Using reference TRBV18 and TRBJ1-2 for the parts outside the CDR3, the full variable domain is NAGVMQNPRHLVRRRGQEARLRCSPMKGHSHVYWYRQLPEEGLKFMVYLQKENIIDESGMPKERFSAEFPKEGPSILRIQQVVRGDSAAYFCASSLLGQGMNYGYTFGSGTRLTVV.

The chain joins TRBV28 to TRBJ2-7, with TRBD1 matching 7 bases. CDR3 size: 13 residues. J was trimmed by 6 bases and V by 6 bases; bases with no gene match: 8. The germline gives CDR1 MDHEN, CDR2 SYDVKM. The CDR3 bases are TGTGCCAGCAGAGACCTTGGGACAGCCGAGCAGTACTTC. As protein: CASRDLGTAEQYF.

In this sample, this clone turned up a few times. The CDR3 DNA sequence: TGTGCCATTAAAAAGGACAGCCGAGGTCTCTACGAGCAGTACTTC. This codes for CAIKKDSRGLYEQYF. V and J are TRBV28 and TRBJ2-7; weak D call: TRBD1 (6 bases). Germline values: CDR1 MDHEN, CDR2 SYDVKM. This CDR3 has 15 amino acids. V was cut by 10 bases and J by 3 bases, with 22 bases left in between.

This sequence joins TRBV9 and TRBJ2-3; 7 bases fit TRBD2. Per the germline V gene, CDR1 is SGDLS and CDR2 is YYNGEE. With 2 bases clipped from V and 4 bases from J, the junction kept 7 bases outside the gene matches. The CDR3 is 15 residues long. CDR3 protein: CASSVGTGGADTQYF. Here the CDR3 DNA reads TGTGCCAGCAGCGTCGGGACGGGGGGTGCAGATACGCAGTATTTT.

This chain joins TRBV18 and TRBJ2-3, with D maybe TRBD1 (5 bases). There are 13 residues in the CDR3. Germline V gene lookup returns CDR1 KGHSH and CDR2 LQKENI. Trimming removed 3 bases at V and 1 base at J, with 5 bases between. CDR3 sequence reads: CASSPRGTDTQYF. Written as DNA, the CDR3 is TGTGCCAGCTCACCCAGGGGCACAGATACGCAGTATTTT.

CDR3 sequence: CASSQGTNLGNEKLFF. CDR3 in DNA: TGTGCCAGCAGCCAAGGGACAAACCTTGGGAATGAAAAACTGTTTTTT. This rearrangement joins TRBV11-2 to TRBJ1-4; weak D call: TRBD1 (6 bases). This CDR3 region has 16 residues. CDR1 is SGHAT and CDR2 is FQNNGV in the germline V gene. V dropped 5 bases and J dropped 5 bases, with 18 bases sitting between them.

V is TRBV28 and J is TRBJ2-1, with 8 bases identical to TRBD2. From germline, CDR1 is MDHEN and CDR2 SYDVKM. J was trimmed by 3 bases and V by 5 bases; bases with no gene match: 12. The CDR3 extends over 17 amino acids. In DNA, the CDR3 is TGTGCCAGCAGTGGTTTTGGGACTAGGGGAATCTACAATGAGCAGTTCTTC. It translates to CASSGFGTRGIYNEQFF.

The chain joins TRBV3-1 (or the pseudogene TRBV3-2) to TRBJ2-5; possibly TRBD2 for D (6 bases). The CDR3 extends over 15 amino acids. Germline V gene data show CDR1 as LGHDT and CDR2 as YNNKEL (reference sequence). V dropped 7 bases and J dropped 1 base, with 16 bases sitting between them. The chain's CDR3 is CASTLVQEGQETQYF. The CDR3 DNA reads as TGTGCCAGCACACTGGTCCAGGAGGGCCAAGAGACCCAGTACTTC.

The chain has TRBV28 and TRBJ2-7, with D unclear. This CDR3 region has 14 residues. The V end lost 6 bases, the J end lost 1 base, and 13 bases lay between the germline ends. Germline-derived CDR1 and CDR2 are MDHEN and SYDVKM. CDR3 nucleotides: TGTGCCAGCAGCCCCGGTCCTGTTTCCTACGAGCAGTACTTC. Its protein product is CASSPGPVSYEQYF.

This clone was detected once. The chain carries TRBV28 and TRBJ2-2; a possible D gene is TRBD1 (6 bases). There are 15 residues in the CDR3. With 6 bases removed from V and 2 bases from J, the gap between germline ends came to 13 bases. Germline V gene sequence: CDR1 MDHEN, CDR2 SYDVKM. CDR3 region: CASREGVRNTGELFF. CDR3 bases: TGTGCCAGCAGAGAGGGGGTCCGCAACACCGGGGAGCTGTTTTTT.